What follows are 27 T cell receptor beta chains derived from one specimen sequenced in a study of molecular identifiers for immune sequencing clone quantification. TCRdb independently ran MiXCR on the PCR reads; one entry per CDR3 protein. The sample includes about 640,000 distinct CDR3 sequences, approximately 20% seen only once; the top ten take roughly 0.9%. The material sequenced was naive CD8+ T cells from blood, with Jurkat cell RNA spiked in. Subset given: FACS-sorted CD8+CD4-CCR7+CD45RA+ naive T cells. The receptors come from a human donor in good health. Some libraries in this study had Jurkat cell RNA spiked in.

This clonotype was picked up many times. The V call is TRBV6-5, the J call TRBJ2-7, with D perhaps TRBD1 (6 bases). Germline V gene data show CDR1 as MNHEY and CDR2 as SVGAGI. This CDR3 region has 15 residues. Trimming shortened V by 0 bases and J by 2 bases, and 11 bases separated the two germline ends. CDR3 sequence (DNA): TGTGCCAGCAGTTACTCGAGGTCAGGGGCCTACGAGCAGTACTTC. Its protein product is CASSYSRSGAYEQYF.

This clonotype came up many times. CDR3: CAWSTSRHTEAFF. The CDR3 nucleotides are TGTGCCTGGAGTACGAGCAGACACACTGAAGCTTTCTTT. The V and J genes are TRBV30 and TRBJ1-1; no clear D gene. The CDR3 totals 13 residues. The V end lost 2 bases, the J end lost 3 bases, and 10 bases lay between the germline ends. CDR1 and CDR2 from the germline V gene are GTSNPN and SVGIG (reference sequence).

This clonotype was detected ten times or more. The CDR3 is CASSVGTLAEDTDTQYF. For the CDR3, the DNA is TGTGCCAGCAGCGTGGGAACACTAGCGGAGGACACAGATACGCAGTATTTT. The chain recombines TRBV9 with TRBJ2-3, with 8 positions matching TRBD2. CDR3 size: 17 residues. J was trimmed by 2 bases and V by 2 bases; bases with no gene match: 10. CDR1 and CDR2 from the germline V gene are SGDLS and YYNGEE.

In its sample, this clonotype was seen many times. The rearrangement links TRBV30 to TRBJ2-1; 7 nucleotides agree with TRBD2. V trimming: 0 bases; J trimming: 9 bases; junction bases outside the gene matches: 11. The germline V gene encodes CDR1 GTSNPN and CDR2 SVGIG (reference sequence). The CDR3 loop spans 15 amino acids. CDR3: CAWSVLRDYPPEQFF. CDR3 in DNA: TGTGCCTGGAGTGTACTCAGGGACTATCCGCCTGAGCAGTTCTTC.

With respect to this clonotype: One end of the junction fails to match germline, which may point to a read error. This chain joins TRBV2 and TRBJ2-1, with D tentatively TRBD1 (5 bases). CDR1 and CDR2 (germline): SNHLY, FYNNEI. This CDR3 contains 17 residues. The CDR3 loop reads CAGRKGADITSYNEQFF. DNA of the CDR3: TGTGCCGGCAGAAAAGGGGCAGACATAACCTCCTACAATGAGCAGTTCTTC.

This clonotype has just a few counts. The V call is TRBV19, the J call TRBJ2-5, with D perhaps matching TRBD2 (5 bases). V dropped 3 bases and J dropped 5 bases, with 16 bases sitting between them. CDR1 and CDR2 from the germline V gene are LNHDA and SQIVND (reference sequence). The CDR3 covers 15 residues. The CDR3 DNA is TGTGCCAGTAGTATTGCTAGCCGCGGCGGTGAGACCCAGTACTTC. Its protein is CASSIASRGGETQYF.

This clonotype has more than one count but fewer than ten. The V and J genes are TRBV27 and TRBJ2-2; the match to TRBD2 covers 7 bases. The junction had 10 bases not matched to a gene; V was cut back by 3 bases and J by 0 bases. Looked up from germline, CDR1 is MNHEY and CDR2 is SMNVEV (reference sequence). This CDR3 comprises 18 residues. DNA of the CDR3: TGTGCCAGCAGTTTCTCGCGGGAGATAGTCTCGAACACCGGGGAGCTGTTTTTT. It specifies CASSFSREIVSNTGELFF.

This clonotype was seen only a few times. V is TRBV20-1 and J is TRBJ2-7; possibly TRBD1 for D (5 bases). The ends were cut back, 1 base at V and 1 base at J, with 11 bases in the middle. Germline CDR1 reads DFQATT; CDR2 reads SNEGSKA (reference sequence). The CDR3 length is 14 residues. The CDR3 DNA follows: TGCAGTGCTAGAGTAGGGGCCCAATCCTACGAGCAGTACTTC. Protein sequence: CSARVGAQSYEQYF.

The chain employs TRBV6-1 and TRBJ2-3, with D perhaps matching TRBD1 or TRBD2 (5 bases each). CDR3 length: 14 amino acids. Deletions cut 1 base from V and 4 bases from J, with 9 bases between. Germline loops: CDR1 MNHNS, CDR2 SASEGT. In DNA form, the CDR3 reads TGTGCCAGCAGTGAAGGGGGGAGCGCAGATACGCAGTATTTT. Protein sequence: CASSEGGSADTQYF.

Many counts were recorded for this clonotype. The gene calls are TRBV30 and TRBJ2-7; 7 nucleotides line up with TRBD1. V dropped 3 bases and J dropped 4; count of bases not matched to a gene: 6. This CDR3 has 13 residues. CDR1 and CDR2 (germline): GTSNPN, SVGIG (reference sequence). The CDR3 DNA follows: TGTGCCTGGAGCCCGGGACAGACTTACGAGCAGTACTTC. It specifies CAWSPGQTYEQYF.

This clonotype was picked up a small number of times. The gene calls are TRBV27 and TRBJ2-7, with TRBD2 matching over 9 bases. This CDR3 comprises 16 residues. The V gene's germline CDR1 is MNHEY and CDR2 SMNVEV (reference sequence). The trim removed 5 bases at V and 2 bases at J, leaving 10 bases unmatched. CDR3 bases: TGTGCCAGCAGTCCGGGACTAGCTCAGAGAACCTACGAGCAGTACTTC. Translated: CASSPGLAQRTYEQYF.

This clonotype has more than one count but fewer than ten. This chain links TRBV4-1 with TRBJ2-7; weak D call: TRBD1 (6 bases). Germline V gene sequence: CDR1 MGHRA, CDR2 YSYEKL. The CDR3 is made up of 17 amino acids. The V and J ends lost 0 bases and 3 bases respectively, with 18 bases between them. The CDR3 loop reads CASSQELGPGVVYEQYF. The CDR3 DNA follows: TGCGCCAGCAGCCAAGAATTAGGGCCAGGGGTCGTCTACGAGCAGTACTTC.

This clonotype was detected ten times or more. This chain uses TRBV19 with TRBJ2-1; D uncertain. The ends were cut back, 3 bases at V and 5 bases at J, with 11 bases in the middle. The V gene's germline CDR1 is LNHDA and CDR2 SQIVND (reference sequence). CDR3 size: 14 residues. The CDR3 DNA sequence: TGTGCCAGTAGTATTTGGGCAGGCGACAATGAGCAGTTCTTC. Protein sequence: CASSIWAGDNEQFF.

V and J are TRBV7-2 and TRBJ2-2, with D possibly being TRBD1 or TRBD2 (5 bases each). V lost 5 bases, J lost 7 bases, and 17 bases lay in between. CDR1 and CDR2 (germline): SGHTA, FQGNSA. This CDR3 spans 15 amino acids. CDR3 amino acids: CASSAALWGNGELFF. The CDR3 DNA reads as TGTGCCAGCAGCGCAGCACTGTGGGGGAACGGGGAGCTGTTTTTT.

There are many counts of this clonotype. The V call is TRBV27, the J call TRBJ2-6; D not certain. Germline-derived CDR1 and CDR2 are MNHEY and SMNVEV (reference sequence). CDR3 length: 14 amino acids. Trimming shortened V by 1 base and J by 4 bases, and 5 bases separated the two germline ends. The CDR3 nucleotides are TGTGCCAGCAGTTTATTGTACGGGGCCAACGTCCTGACTTTC. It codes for CASSLLYGANVLTF.

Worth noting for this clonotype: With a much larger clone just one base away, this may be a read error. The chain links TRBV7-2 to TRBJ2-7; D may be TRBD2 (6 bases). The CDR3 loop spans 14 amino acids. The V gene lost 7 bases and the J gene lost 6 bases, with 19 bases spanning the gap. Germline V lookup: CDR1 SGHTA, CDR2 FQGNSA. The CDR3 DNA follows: TGTGCCAGCAACTTTCTAGTGGCGGGAAGCGAGCAGTACTTC. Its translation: CASNFLVAGSEQYF.

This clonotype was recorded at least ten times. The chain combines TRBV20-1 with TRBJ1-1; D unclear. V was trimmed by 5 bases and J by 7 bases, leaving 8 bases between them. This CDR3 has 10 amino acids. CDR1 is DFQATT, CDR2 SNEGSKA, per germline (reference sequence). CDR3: CSAPDREAFF. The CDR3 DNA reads TGCAGTGCTCCGGACCGTGAAGCTTTCTTT.

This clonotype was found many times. CDR3 in DNA: TGTGCCAGCAGGCAAATTGCTCGGACAGGGACTAGCGGGTCCTACGAGCAGTACTTC. Encoded protein: CASRQIARTGTSGSYEQYF. The chain carries TRBV7-9 and TRBJ2-7, with 12 bases lining up with TRBD2. J was trimmed by 1 base and V by 6 bases; bases with no gene match: 16. The CDR3 runs 19 residues. CDR1 and CDR2 from the germline V gene are SEHNR and FQNEAQ (reference sequence).

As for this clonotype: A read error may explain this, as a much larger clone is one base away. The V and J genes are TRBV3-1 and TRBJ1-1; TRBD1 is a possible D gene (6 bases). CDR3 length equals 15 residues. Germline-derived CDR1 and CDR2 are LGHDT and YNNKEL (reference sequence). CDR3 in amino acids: CASSTIQGLNTGAFF. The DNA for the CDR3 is TGTGCCAGCAGTACGATACAGGGTTTGAACACTGGAGCTTTCTTT.

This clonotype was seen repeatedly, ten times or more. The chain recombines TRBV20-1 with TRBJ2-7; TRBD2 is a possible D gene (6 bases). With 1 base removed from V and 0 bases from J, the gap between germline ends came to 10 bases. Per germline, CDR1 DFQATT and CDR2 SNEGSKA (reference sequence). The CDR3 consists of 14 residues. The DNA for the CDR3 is TGCAGTGCTAGAGGGGCTAGCGCCTCCTACGAGCAGTACTTC. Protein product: CSARGASASYEQYF.

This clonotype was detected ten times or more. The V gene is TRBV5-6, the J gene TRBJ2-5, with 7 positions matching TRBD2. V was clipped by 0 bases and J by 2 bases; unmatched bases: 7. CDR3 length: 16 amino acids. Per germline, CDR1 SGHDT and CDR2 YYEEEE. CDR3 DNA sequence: TGTGCCAGCAGCTTGGAGGGACTACTATTACAAGAGACCCAGTACTTC. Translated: CASSLEGLLLQETQYF.

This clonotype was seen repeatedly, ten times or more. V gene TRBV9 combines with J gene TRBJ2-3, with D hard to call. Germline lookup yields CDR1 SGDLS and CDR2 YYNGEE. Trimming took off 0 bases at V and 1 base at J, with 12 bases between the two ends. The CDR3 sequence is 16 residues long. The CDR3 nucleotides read TGTGCCAGCAGCGTAGAAGGGCCCCGAGGCACAGATACGCAGTATTTT. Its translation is CASSVEGPRGTDTQYF.

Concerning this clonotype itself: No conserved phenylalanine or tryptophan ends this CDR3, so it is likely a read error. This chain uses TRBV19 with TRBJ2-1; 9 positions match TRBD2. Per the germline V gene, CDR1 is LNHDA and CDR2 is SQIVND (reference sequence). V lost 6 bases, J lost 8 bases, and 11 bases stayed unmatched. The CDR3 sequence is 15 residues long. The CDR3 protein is CASRSSGLATYEQFL. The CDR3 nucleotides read TGTGCCAGTAGGTCCTCCGGACTAGCGACATATGAGCAGTTCCTC.

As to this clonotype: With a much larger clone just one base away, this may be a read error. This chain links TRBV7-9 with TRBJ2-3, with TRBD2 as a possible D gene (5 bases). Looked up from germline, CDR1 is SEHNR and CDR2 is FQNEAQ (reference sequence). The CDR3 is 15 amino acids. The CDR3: CDSSPGVARTDTQYF. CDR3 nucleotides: TGTGACAGCAGCCCCGGGGTAGCCCGCACAGATACGCAGTATTTT.

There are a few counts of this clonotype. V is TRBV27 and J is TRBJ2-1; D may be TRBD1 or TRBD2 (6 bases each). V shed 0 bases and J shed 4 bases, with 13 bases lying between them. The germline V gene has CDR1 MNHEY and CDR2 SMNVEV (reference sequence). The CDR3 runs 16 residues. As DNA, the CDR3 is TGTGCCAGCAGTTTATCGGCCGGGGGCGGTTACAATGAGCAGTTCTTC. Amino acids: CASSLSAGGGYNEQFF.

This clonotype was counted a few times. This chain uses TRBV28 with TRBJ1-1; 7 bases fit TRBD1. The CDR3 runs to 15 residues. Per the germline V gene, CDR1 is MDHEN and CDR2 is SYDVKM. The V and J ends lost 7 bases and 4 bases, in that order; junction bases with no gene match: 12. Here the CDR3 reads CASTRIFQGGTEAFF. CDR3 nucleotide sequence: TGTGCCAGCACCCGAATTTTCCAGGGGGGCACTGAAGCTTTCTTT.

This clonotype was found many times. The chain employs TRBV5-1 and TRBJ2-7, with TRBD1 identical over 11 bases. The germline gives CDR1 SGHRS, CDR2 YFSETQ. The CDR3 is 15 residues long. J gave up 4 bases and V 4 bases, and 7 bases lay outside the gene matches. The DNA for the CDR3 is TGCGCCAGCAGCCACCCGGGACAGGGGGTATACGAGCAGTACTTC. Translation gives CASSHPGQGVYEQYF.